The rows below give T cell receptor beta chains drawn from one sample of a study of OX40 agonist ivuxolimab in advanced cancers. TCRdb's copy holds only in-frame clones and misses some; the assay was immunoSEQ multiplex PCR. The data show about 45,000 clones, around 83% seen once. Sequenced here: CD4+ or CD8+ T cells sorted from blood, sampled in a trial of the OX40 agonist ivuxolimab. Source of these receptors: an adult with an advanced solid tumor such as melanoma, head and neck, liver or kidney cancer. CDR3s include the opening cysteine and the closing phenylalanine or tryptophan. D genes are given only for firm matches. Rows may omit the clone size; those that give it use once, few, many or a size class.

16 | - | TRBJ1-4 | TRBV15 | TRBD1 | CATSRASGTGDEKLFF | TGTGCCACCAGCAGAGCGTCCGGGACAGGGGATGAAAAACTGTTTTTT
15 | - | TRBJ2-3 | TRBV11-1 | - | CATRRAGDGTDTQYF | TGTGCCACCCGCCGGGCTGGAGACGGCACAGATACGCAGTATTTT
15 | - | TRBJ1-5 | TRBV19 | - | CASNIPSRANQPQHF | TGTGCCAGTAACATCCCCAGCAGGGCAAATCAGCCCCAGCATTTT
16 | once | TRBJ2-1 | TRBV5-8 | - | CASSLMRATWPHEQFF | TGTGCCAGCAGCTTGATGCGGGCGACGTGGCCCCATGAGCAGTTCTTC
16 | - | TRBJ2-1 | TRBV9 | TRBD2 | CASSVDRLAAYNEQFF | TGTGCCAGCAGCGTAGACAGACTAGCGGCTTACAATGAGCAGTTCTTC
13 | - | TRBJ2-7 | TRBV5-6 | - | CASSLASTYEQYF | TGTGCCAGCAGCTTAGCGAGTACCTACGAGCAGTACTTC
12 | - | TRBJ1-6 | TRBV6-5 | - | CACSGPKAPLHF | TGTGCCTGCTCCGGGCCCAAAGCACCCCTCCACTTT
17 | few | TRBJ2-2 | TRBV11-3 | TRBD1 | CASSFGWGTDNAGELFF | TGTGCCAGCAGCTTTGGTTGGGGGACAGATAACGCCGGGGAGCTGTTTTTT
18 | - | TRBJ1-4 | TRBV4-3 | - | CASSQDFMGGTGPEKLFF | TGCGCCAGCAGCCAAGATTTTATGGGGGGAACAGGCCCTGAAAAACTGTTTTTT
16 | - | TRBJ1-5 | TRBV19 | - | CASSIIGGFSNQPQHF | TGTGCCAGTAGTATTATCGGTGGATTTAGCAATCAGCCCCAGCATTTT
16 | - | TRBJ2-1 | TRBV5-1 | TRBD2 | CASSLVLAGGNNEQFF | TGCGCCAGCAGCTTGGTGCTAGCGGGAGGAAACAATGAGCAGTTCTTC
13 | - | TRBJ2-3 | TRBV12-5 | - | CASGLVLLGTQYF | TGTGCTAGTGGTTTGGTACTACTAGGGACGCAGTATTTT
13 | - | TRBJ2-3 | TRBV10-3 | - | CAIREGVADTQYF | TGTGCCATCAGGGAGGGGGTCGCAGATACGCAGTATTTT
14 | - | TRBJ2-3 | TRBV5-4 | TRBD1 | CASSRDRGTDTQYF | TGTGCCAGCAGCAGGGACAGGGGGACAGATACGCAGTATTTT
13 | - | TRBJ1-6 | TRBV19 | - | CASSIPGDSPLHF | TGTGCCAGTAGTATACCGGGGGATTCACCCCTCCACTTT
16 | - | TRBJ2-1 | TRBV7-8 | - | CASSLAGTFTGNEQFF | TGTGCCAGCAGCTTAGCCGGGACCTTCACTGGGAATGAGCAGTTCTTC
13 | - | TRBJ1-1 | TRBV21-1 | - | CASSKRGTGDAFF | TGTGCCAGCAGCAAACGGGGGACAGGGGACGCTTTCTTT
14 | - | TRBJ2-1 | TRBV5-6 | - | CASSTRGNYNEQFF | TGTGCCAGCAGCACACGGGGGAATTACAATGAGCAGTTCTTC
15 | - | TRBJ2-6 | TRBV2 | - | CASSEPNRGANVLTF | TGTGCCAGCAGTGAACCCAATCGGGGGGCCAACGTCCTGACTTTC
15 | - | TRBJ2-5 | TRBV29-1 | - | CSVEWSGKVQETQYF | TGCAGCGTTGAATGGTCCGGGAAAGTTCAAGAGACCCAGTACTTC
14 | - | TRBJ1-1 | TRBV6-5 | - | CASSYADRNTEAFF | TGTGCCAGCAGTTACGCCGACAGAAACACTGAAGCTTTCTTT
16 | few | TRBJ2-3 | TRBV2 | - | CASSEALRESTDTQYF | TGTGCCAGCAGTGAAGCGCTTCGGGAGAGCACAGATACGCAGTATTTT
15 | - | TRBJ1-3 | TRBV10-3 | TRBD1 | CAISTRGLSGNTIYF | TGTGCCATATCTACGAGGGGGCTCTCTGGAAACACCATATATTTT